The entry that follows covers one T cell receptor beta chain sequence. This entry comes from a study of shared T cell receptors in the human thymus. Trimming took off 0 bases at V and 6 bases at J, with 11 bases between the two ends. The germline V gene has CDR1 LGHNA and CDR2 YSLEER. This CDR3 has 15 amino acids. TCRdb keeps only in-frame clones here, not all; method: immunoSEQ multiplex PCR. The sample carries about 380,000 clones, 95% recorded once. The gene calls are TRBV4-3 and TRBJ2-2, with D possibly being TRBD2 (5 bases). Sequencing used thymocytes. This TCR came from a human donor. The CDR3 nucleotides read TGCGCCAGCAGCCAAGAGGTGCTAGCTCCCGGGGAGCTGTTTTTT. It encodes CASSQEVLAPGELFF.